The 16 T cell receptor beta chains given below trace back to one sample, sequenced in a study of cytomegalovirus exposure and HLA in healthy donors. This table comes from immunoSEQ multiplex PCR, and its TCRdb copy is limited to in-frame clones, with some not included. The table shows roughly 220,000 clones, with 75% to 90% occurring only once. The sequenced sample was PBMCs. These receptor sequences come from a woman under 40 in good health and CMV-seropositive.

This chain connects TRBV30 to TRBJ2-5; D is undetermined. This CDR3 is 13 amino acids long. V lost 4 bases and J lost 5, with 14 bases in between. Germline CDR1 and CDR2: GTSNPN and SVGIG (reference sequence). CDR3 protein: CAWTTSGGETQYF. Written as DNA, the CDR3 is TGTGCCTGGACTACATCTGGTGGGGAGACCCAGTACTTC. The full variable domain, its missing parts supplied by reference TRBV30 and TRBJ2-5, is SQTIHQWPATLVQPVGSPLSLECTVEGTSNPNLYWYRQAAGRGLQLLFYSVGIGQISSEVPQNLSASRPQDRQFILSSKKLLLSDSGFYLCAWTTSGGETQYFGPGTRLLVL.

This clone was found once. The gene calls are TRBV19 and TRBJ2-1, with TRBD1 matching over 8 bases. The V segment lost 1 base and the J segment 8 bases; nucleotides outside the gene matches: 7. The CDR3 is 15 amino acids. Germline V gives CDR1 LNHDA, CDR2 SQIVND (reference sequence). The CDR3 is CASSIGLDRGDEQFF. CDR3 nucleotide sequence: TGTGCCAGTAGTATAGGACTAGACAGGGGTGATGAGCAGTTCTTC.

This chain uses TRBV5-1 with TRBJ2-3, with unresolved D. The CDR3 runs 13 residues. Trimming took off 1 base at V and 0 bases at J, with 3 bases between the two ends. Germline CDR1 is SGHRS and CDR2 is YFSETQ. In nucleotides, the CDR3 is TGCGCCAGCAGCTTGCTCAGCACAGATACGCAGTATTTT. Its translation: CASSLLSTDTQYF. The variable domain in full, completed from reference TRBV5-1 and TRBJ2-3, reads KAGVTQTPRYLIKTRGQQVTLSCSPISGHRSVSWYQQTPGQGLQFLFEYFSETQRNKGNFPGRFSGRQFSNSRSEMNVSTLELGDSALYLCASSLLSTDTQYFGPGTRLTVL.

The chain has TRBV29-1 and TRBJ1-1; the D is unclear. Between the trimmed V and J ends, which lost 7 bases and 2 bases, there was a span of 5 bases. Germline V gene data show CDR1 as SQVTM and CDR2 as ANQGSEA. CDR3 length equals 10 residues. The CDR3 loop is CSDFNTEAFF. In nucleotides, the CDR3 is TGCAGCGACTTCAACACTGAAGCTTTCTTT. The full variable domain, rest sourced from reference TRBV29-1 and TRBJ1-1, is SAVISQKPSRDICQRGTSLTIQCQVDSQVTMMFWYRQQPGQSLTLIATANQGSEATYESGFVIDKFPISRPNLTFSTLTVSNMSPEDSSIYLCSDFNTEAFFGQGTRLTVV.

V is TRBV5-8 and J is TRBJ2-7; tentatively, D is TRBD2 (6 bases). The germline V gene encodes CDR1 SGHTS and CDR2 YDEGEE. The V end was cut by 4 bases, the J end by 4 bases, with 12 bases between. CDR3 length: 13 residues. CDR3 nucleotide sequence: TGTGCCAGCAGCCGAGCGGAGGGATACGAGCAGTACTTC. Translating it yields CASSRAEGYEQYF.

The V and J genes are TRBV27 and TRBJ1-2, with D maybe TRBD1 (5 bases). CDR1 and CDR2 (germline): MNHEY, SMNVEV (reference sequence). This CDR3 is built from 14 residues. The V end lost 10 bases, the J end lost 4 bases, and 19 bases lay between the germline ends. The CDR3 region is CAIRRDGSSYGYTF. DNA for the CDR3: TGTGCCATCCGGCGGGACGGAAGTTCCTATGGCTACACCTTC.

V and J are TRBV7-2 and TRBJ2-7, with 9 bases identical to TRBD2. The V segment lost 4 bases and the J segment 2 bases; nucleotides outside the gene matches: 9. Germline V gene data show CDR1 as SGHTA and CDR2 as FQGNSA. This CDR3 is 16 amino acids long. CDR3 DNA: TGTGCCAGCAGCTCGAGGGCTAGCGGGATGACCTACGAGCAGTACTTC. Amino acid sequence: CASSSRASGMTYEQYF.

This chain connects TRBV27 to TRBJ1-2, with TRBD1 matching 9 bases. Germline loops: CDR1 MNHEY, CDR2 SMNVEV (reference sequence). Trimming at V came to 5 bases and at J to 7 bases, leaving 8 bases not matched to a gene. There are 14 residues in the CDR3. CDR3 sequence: CASSPGTGWRGYTF. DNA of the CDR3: TGTGCCAGCAGTCCCGGGACAGGGTGGCGTGGCTACACCTTC.

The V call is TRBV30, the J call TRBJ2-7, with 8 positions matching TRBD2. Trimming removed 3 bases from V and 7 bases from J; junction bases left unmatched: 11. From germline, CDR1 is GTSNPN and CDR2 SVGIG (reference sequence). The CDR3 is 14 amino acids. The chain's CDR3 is CAWRSGRAPGEQYF. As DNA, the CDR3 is TGTGCCTGGAGGTCCGGGAGGGCCCCCGGGGAGCAGTACTTC.

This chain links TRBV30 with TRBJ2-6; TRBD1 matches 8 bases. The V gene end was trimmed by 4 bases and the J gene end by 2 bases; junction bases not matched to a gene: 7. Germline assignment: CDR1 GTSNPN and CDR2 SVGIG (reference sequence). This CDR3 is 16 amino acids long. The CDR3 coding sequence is TGTGCCTGGACGACAGGGGACCTGACTGGGGCCAACGTCCTGACTTTC. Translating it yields CAWTTGDLTGANVLTF.

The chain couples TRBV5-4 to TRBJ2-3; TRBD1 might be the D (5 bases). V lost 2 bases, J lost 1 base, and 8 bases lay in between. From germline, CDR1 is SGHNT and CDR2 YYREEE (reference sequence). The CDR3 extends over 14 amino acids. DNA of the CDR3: TGTGCCAGCAGCTTACAACAGGGCACAGATACGCAGTATTTT. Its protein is CASSLQQGTDTQYF. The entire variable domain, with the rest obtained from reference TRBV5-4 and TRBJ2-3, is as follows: ETGVTQSPTHLIKTRGQQVTLRCSSQSGHNTVSWYQQALGQGPQFIFQYYREEENGRGNFPPRFSGLQFPNYSSELNVNALELDDSALYLCASSLQQGTDTQYFGPGTRLTVL.

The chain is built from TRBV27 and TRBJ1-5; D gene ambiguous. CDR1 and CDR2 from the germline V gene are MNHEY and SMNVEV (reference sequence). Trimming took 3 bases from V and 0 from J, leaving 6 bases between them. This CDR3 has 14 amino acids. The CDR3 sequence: CASSFTDSNQPQHF. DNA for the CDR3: TGTGCCAGCAGTTTCACGGATAGCAATCAGCCCCAGCATTTT.

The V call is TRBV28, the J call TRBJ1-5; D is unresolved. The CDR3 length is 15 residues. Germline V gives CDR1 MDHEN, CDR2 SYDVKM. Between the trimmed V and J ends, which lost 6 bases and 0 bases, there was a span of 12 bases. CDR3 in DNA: TGTGCCAGCAGCCCTGAAACCGTTAGCAATCAGCCCCAGCATTTT. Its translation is CASSPETVSNQPQHF.

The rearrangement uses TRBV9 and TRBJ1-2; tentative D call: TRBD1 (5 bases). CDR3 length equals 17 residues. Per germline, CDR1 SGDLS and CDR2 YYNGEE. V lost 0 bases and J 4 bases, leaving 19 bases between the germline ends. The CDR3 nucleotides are TGTGCCAGCAGCGTAGCCCGTACGTCAGCGGGGGGCTATGGCTACACCTTC. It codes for CASSVARTSAGGYGYTF. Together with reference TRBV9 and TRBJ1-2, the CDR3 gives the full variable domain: DSGVTQTPKHLITATGQRVTLRCSPRSGDLSVYWYQQSLDQGLQFLIQYYNGEERAKGNILERFSAQQFPDLHSELNLSSLELGDSALYFCASSVARTSAGGYGYTFGSGTRLTVV.

The CDR3 region is CAISDRQGNEKLFF. For the CDR3, the DNA is TGTGCCATCAGTGATCGGCAGGGGAATGAAAAACTGTTTTTT. This rearrangement joins TRBV10-3 to TRBJ1-4; a weak D match, TRBD1 (6 bases). V lost 3 bases to trimming and J lost 5 bases, with 10 bases between them. This CDR3 region has 14 residues. The V gene's germline CDR1 is ENHRY and CDR2 SYGVKD.

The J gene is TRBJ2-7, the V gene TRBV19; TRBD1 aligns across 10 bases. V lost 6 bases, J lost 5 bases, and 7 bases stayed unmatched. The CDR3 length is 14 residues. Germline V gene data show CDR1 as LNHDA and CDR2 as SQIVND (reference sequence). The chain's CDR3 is CASSLGQGFNEQYF. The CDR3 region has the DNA TGTGCCAGTAGCCTGGGACAGGGGTTTAACGAGCAGTACTTC.